The present T cell receptor (beta chain) was sequenced within a study of neurological immune-mediated disorders. The starting material, 2 million PBMCs stored at -80 C, gave rise to the unsorted libraries. This clonotype was seen repeatedly, ten times or more. The CDR3 is made up of 11 amino acids. Germline assignment: CDR1 DFQATT and CDR2 SNEGSKA (reference sequence). The V and J ends lost 3 bases and 3 bases respectively, with 2 bases between them. With 10-nucleotide random UMIs included, cDNA was synthesized by 5'RACE. Over 200 million TCR-beta sequences, together covering 15-18 subjects, were produced by every individual sequencing run that was carried out. TCRdb analysed the 5' RACE reads with MiXCR anew, one entry per CDR3 protein. The repertoire holds roughly 74,000 distinct CDR3 sequences, with 4% to 6% as singletons.

V is TRBV20-1 and J is TRBJ2-2; D uncertain. The sample taken for sequencing was PBMCs. The clonotype originates from a man between 18 and 29 years old with multiple sclerosis. The CDR3 loop reads CSASDTGELFF. As DNA, the CDR3 is TGCAGTGCTAGCGACACCGGGGAGCTGTTTTTT.